This TCR beta chain was obtained from a study of cytomegalovirus exposure and HLA in healthy donors. Study information: The 550 to 700 first-cohort repertoires and the 95 to 150 validation repertoires shared the same platform, a later analysis reported.

Germline CDR1 and CDR2: MNHEY and SMNVEV (reference sequence). After removal of 3 bases from V and 2 bases from J, the junction contained 4 bases not matched to a gene. The CDR3 extends over 14 amino acids. This clone showed up just once. Produced via immunoSEQ multiplex PCR; TCRdb's table is partial and in-frame only. Of 260,000 or so clones listed, 90% are singletons. The source of this sequence is a woman aged 25-40 years in good health and CMV-seronegative. Sequenced material: PBMCs. This chain uses TRBV27 with TRBJ2-7; the match to TRBD2 covers 7 bases. The CDR3 DNA reads as TGTGCCAGCAGTTTGGGGAGGGGTCCCTACGAGCAGTACTTC. Protein: CASSLGRGPYEQYF.